The subject of this entry is one T cell receptor (beta chain). Its target is unknown. The PCR ran on 60 Vbeta and 13 Jbeta primers. Measured with immunoSEQ multiplex PCR; TCRdb has only the in-frame clones, and not every one. Of roughly 140,000 clones in the sample, roughly two thirds are singletons; the top ten hold around 14%. Germline-derived CDR1 and CDR2 are LNHDA and SQIVND (reference sequence). Trimming removed 7 bases at V and 5 bases at J, with 8 bases between. CDR3 size: 12 residues. The data were taken from a study of cytomegalovirus exposure and HLA in healthy donors. Study observations and caveats: TRBV6-2, TRBV6-3 and some other V segments were unresolvable in 87-base-pair reads. The authors enumerated some 170 TCR beta chains as linked to cytomegalovirus.

The clonotype comes from a human donor in good health. This rearrangement joins TRBV19 to TRBJ2-2; D is undetermined. Sequenced input: PBMCs. The CDR3 nucleotides read TGTGCCAGTAACCCGACAACCGGGGAGCTGTTTTTT. Translated, it gives CASNPTTGELFF.